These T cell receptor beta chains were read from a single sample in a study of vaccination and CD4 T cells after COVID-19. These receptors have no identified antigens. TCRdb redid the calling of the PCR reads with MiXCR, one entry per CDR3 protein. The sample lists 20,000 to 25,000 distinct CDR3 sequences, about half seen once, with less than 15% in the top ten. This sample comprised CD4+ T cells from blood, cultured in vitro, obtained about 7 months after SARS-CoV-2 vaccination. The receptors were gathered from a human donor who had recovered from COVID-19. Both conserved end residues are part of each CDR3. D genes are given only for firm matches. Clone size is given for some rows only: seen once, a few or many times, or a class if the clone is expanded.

CDR3 DNA: TGTGCCAGCAGCTTAGATCGGGGCGGGAGGAATGAGCAGTTCTTC; CDR3 protein: CASSLDRGGRNEQFF; D gene: TRBD2; V gene: TRBV11-3; clone size: few; J gene: TRBJ2-1; CDR3 length: 15
CDR3 DNA: TGCAGTGCTAATGAGCGGGGGGGCCGTCCTCTCGAGCAGTACTTC; CDR3 protein: CSANERGGRPLEQYF; D gene: TRBD2; V gene: TRBV20-1; clone size: .; J gene: TRBJ2-7; CDR3 length: 15
CDR3 DNA: TGCAGTGCGGGGCGGGGGGCGTTTAATGAGCAGTTCTTC; CDR3 protein: CSAGRGAFNEQFF; D gene: TRBD2; V gene: TRBV20-1; clone size: .; J gene: TRBJ2-1; CDR3 length: 13
CDR3 DNA: TGCAGTGTTTCGAGGGTTAGCAATCAGCCCCAGCATTTT; CDR3 protein: CSVSRVSNQPQHF; D gene: .; V gene: TRBV20-1; clone size: .; J gene: TRBJ1-5; CDR3 length: 13
CDR3 DNA: TGTGCCAGCAGTAATTGGGCAAATCAGCCCCAGCATTTT; CDR3 protein: CASSNWANQPQHF; D gene: .; V gene: TRBV2; clone size: .; J gene: TRBJ1-5; CDR3 length: 13
CDR3 DNA: TGCGCCAGCAGCCAAGTTCACAGGGAGGGGGGCTACACCTTC; CDR3 protein: CASSQVHREGGYTF; D gene: .; V gene: TRBV4-3; clone size: .; J gene: TRBJ1-2; CDR3 length: 14
CDR3 DNA: TGTGCCAGTGGAAGGGGTCAGCCCCAGCATTTT; CDR3 protein: CASGRGQPQHF; D gene: .; V gene: TRBV19; clone size: few; J gene: TRBJ1-5; CDR3 length: 11
CDR3 DNA: TGCAGTGTGCGACGGGACCAATACGAGCAGTACTTC; CDR3 protein: CSVRRDQYEQYF; D gene: .; V gene: TRBV20-1; clone size: .; J gene: TRBJ2-7; CDR3 length: 12
CDR3 DNA: TGTGCCAGCAGCTCTGCAGGGAATTCCCACGAGCAGTACTTC; CDR3 protein: CASSSAGNSHEQYF; D gene: .; V gene: TRBV7-2; clone size: .; J gene: TRBJ2-7; CDR3 length: 14
CDR3 DNA: TGTGCCAGCAGTCCAAGAGGTGAAGCTTTCTTT; CDR3 protein: CASSPRGEAFF; D gene: .; V gene: TRBV25-1; clone size: few; J gene: TRBJ1-1; CDR3 length: 11
CDR3 DNA: TGTGCCAGCAGTGAGCAGGGCAATCAGCCCCAGCATTTT; CDR3 protein: CASSEQGNQPQHF; D gene: .; V gene: TRBV25-1; clone size: few; J gene: TRBJ1-5; CDR3 length: 13
CDR3 DNA: TGTGCCAGCAGCTTACTAGCGGGAGGGCCAGATACGCAGTATTTT; CDR3 protein: CASSLLAGGPDTQYF; D gene: TRBD2; V gene: TRBV11-1; clone size: .; J gene: TRBJ2-3; CDR3 length: 15
CDR3 DNA: TGTGCCAGCAGTGAAGACAGGTACGAGCAGTACTTC; CDR3 protein: CASSEDRYEQYF; D gene: .; V gene: TRBV6-1; clone size: .; J gene: TRBJ2-7; CDR3 length: 12
CDR3 DNA: TGTGCCACCAGCAGAGATCTTGCACAGGGGTTGTACGAGCAGTACTTC; CDR3 protein: CATSRDLAQGLYEQYF; D gene: TRBD1; V gene: TRBV15; clone size: .; J gene: TRBJ2-7; CDR3 length: 16
CDR3 DNA: TGCAGTGCTGGACTAGCGCACATTCAGTACTTC; CDR3 protein: CSAGLAHIQYF; D gene: TRBD2; V gene: TRBV20-1; clone size: medium-sized; J gene: TRBJ2-4; CDR3 length: 11
CDR3 DNA: TGCAGTGCTAGCATAGGGACTAGCAGCTACAATGAGCAGTTCTTC; CDR3 protein: CSASIGTSSYNEQFF; D gene: TRBD2; V gene: TRBV20-1; clone size: .; J gene: TRBJ2-1; CDR3 length: 15
CDR3 DNA: TGCAGTGCTAGTGTTGTGTTGGCGGGAGGGCAGTTCTTC; CDR3 protein: CSASVVLAGGQFF; D gene: TRBD2; V gene: TRBV20-1; clone size: few; J gene: TRBJ2-1; CDR3 length: 13
CDR3 DNA: TGTGCCAGCAGCTTAGCGATAGCGGGAGGATCAGAGACCCAGTACTTC; CDR3 protein: CASSLAIAGGSETQYF; D gene: TRBD2; V gene: TRBV7-2; clone size: few; J gene: TRBJ2-5; CDR3 length: 16
CDR3 DNA: TGCAGTGCTTCTCTAGTGTTGTACAATGAGCAGTTCTTC; CDR3 protein: CSASLVLYNEQFF; D gene: .; V gene: TRBV20-1; clone size: .; J gene: TRBJ2-1; CDR3 length: 13
CDR3 DNA: TGTGCCAGCAGCCTACGACAGGGCTACAACACTGAAGCTTTCTTT; CDR3 protein: CASSLRQGYNTEAFF; D gene: TRBD1; V gene: TRBV4-2; clone size: few; J gene: TRBJ1-1; CDR3 length: 15
CDR3 DNA: TGCAGTGCTAGCGCGGACAGGGACACTGAAGCTTTCTTT; CDR3 protein: CSASADRDTEAFF; D gene: TRBD1; V gene: TRBV20-1; clone size: .; J gene: TRBJ1-1; CDR3 length: 13
CDR3 DNA: TGCAGTGCTTTCCTAGGGCGTAACGATGAGCAGTTCTTC; CDR3 protein: CSAFLGRNDEQFF; D gene: .; V gene: TRBV20-1; clone size: few; J gene: TRBJ2-1; CDR3 length: 13
CDR3 DNA: TGTGCCAGCAGCTATGACAGCACCCCCGACTACGAGCAGTACTTC; CDR3 protein: CASSYDSTPDYEQYF; D gene: .; V gene: TRBV6-1; clone size: .; J gene: TRBJ2-7; CDR3 length: 15
CDR3 DNA: TGTGCCAGCAGCTTAGCGGGAGGTAGCGGGAACTACGAGCAGTACTTC; CDR3 protein: CASSLAGGSGNYEQYF; D gene: TRBD2; V gene: TRBV7-9; clone size: .; J gene: TRBJ2-7; CDR3 length: 16
CDR3 DNA: TGCAGTGAGACAGGGCCTAGCACAGATACGCAGTATTTT; CDR3 protein: CSETGPSTDTQYF; D gene: TRBD1; V gene: TRBV20-1; clone size: .; J gene: TRBJ2-3; CDR3 length: 13
CDR3 DNA: TGTGCCAGCAGTTACTCTCCTACTAGCGGCTTATACAATGAGCAGTTCTTC; CDR3 protein: CASSYSPTSGLYNEQFF; D gene: TRBD2; V gene: TRBV6-5; clone size: few; J gene: TRBJ2-1; CDR3 length: 17
CDR3 DNA: TGTGCCAGCAGCCAACGTAGGAGCACTGAAGCTTTCTTT; CDR3 protein: CASSQRRSTEAFF; D gene: .; V gene: TRBV11-2; clone size: .; J gene: TRBJ1-1; CDR3 length: 13